The present T cell receptor (beta chain) was sequenced within a study of cytotoxic CD8 clonotypes in ibrutinib-treated CLL. Produced via immunoSEQ multiplex PCR; TCRdb's table is partial and in-frame only. The sample has around 70,000 clones, 68% seen once; the top ten hold approximately 6%. The TCR originated in a human donor with chronic lymphocytic leukemia. This specimen consisted of PBMCs, obtained after 12 months of ibrutinib treatment.

CDR3 DNA: TGTGCCAGCAGCCGCGGACAGGGGAGCAATCAGCCCCAGCATTTT. Translating it yields CASSRGQGSNQPQHF. J is TRBJ1-5 and V is TRBV7-2; TRBD1 aligns across 9 bases. This CDR3 is 15 amino acids long. Germline CDR1 SGHTA, CDR2 FQGNSA. Unmatched junction bases numbered 3, after V lost 5 bases and J lost 1 base.